Detailed here is one T cell receptor beta chain. The antigen is not known. The CDR3 covers 16 residues. Germline CDR1 and CDR2: MNHEY and SVGAGI. Trimming cost V 4 bases and J 0 bases; bases outside gene matches: 7. This sample is drawn from a study of cytomegalovirus exposure and HLA in healthy donors. Findings of the study overall: Rare TCR sequences predominated, though certain public TCRs were found in many donors. In the analysis, some V segments, TRBV6-2 and TRBV6-3 included, were excluded as indistinguishable.

The PCR ran on 60 Vbeta and 13 Jbeta primers. Using immunoSEQ multiplex PCR, the repertoire was profiled, and TCRdb retains in-frame clones only, with some absent. In the table there are around 150,000 clones, approximately 70% of which are singletons. The sequenced sample consisted of PBMCs. The V call is TRBV6-5, the J call TRBJ1-1, with TRBD1 identical over 8 bases. The receptor was derived from a human donor in good health. The CDR3 sequence is CASSSGQGIMNTEAFF. CDR3 sequence (DNA): TGTGCCAGCAGTTCCGGACAGGGTATTATGAACACTGAAGCTTTCTTT.